This T cell receptor beta chain was obtained from a study of T cell responses to AZD1222 COVID-19 vaccine. Using immunoSEQ multiplex PCR, the repertoire was profiled, and TCRdb retains in-frame clones only, with some absent. The table includes approximately 180,000 clones, 88% detected once. Germline V lookup: CDR1 MDHEN, CDR2 SYDVKM. Trimming cost V 4 bases and J 6 bases, with 7 bases left between them. The CDR3 consists of 13 residues. J is TRBJ1-6 and V is TRBV28; no reliable D call. Sample: peripheral blood, taken 28 days after the second AZD1222 dose. The receptor comes from an adult who received the AZD1222 COVID-19 vaccine. The CDR3 sequence: CASSWFPNSPLHF. The CDR3 DNA reads TGTGCCAGCAGTTGGTTCCCTAATTCACCCCTCCACTTT.